The clone carrying this T cell receptor beta chain was counted only a few times. Its target is unknown. The data derive from a study of cytomegalovirus exposure and HLA in healthy donors. Study-level points and caveats: With further analysis later on, most CMV-associated TCR beta chains appeared HLA-restricted. Indistinguishable V segments, including TRBV6-2 and TRBV6-3, were excluded. Investigators reported 150 to 200 TCR beta chains as tied to cytomegalovirus.

The study ran its PCR with 60 Vbeta and 13 Jbeta primers. In the authors' methods: In a later analysis, 60 million to 90 million unique TCR beta chains included roughly 11 million shared by two or more donors. Assay used: immunoSEQ multiplex PCR; TCRdb lists only in-frame clones, some missing. That table supplies the V and J calls and clone size; D and trimming were determined from the DNA. The table includes 200,000 to 250,000 clones, 75% to 85% detected once. This CDR3 comprises 14 residues. Germline V CDR1 and CDR2: WNHNN, SYGVQD (reference sequence). Trimming cost V 7 bases and J 4 bases; bases outside gene matches: 6.

The gene calls are TRBV10-1 and TRBJ1-3, with 8 bases fitting TRBD1. The receptor was derived from an older woman in good health and CMV-seropositive. The sample was PBMCs. Here the CDR3 reads CASMGTGEGNTIYF. The CDR3 DNA is TGCGCCAGCATGGGGACAGGAGAGGGAAACACCATATATTTT.